What follows are 31 T cell receptor beta chains derived from one specimen sequenced in a study of blood T cell repertoires in COVID-19. TCRdb's table, derived via immunoSEQ multiplex PCR, lists solely in-frame clones and lacks some. The sample lists about 160,000 clones, around 89% occurring once. Sequencing was done on a sample of PBMCs or T cells enriched from blood (not recorded which). The origin of the receptors is a woman between 50 and 59 years old who had recovered from COVID-19.

The V call is TRBV4-2, the J call TRBJ1-1, with 8 bases matching TRBD1. The CDR3 sequence is 18 residues long. CDR1 is LGHNA and CDR2 is YNFKEQ in the germline V gene. Trimming at V came to 2 bases and at J to 2 bases, leaving 13 bases not matched to a gene. CDR3 nucleotide sequence: TGTGCCAGCAGCCAATTTGAAAAGGGACAGGCCTCTAACACTGAAGCTTTCTTT. Translated, it gives CASSQFEKGQASNTEAFF.

This chain links TRBV19 with TRBJ2-2, with TRBD2 as a possible D gene (6 bases). This CDR3 region has 16 residues. Germline V lookup: CDR1 LNHDA, CDR2 SQIVND (reference sequence). Trimming cost V 9 bases and J 0 bases, with 17 bases left between them. DNA for the CDR3: TGTGCCAGCACCAAGGGAGGACAAGCGAACACCGGGGAGCTGTTTTTT. Its protein product is CASTKGGQANTGELFF.

This chain's CDR3 is CASSYHDRLNTEAFF. CDR3 DNA sequence: TGTGCCAGCAGTTACCATGACAGGCTGAACACTGAAGCTTTCTTT. This chain joins TRBV6-6 and TRBJ1-1; perhaps TRBD1 as D (6 bases). This CDR3 region has 15 residues. The germline V and J ends were trimmed by 2 bases and 0 bases, with 10 bases remaining between them. Germline V gene sequence: CDR1 MNHNY, CDR2 SVGAGI (reference sequence).

The chain joins TRBV2 to TRBJ2-3; a possible D gene is TRBD2 (5 bases). Germline V gene lookup returns CDR1 SNHLY and CDR2 FYNNEI. Between the trimmed V and J ends, which lost 5 bases and 2 bases, there was a span of 8 bases. The CDR3 runs to 13 residues. This CDR3 reads CASSTSYTDTQYF. The CDR3 DNA reads TGTGCCAGCAGTACTAGTTACACAGATACGCAGTATTTT.

The V gene is TRBV24-1, the J gene TRBJ1-1, with 9 bases matching TRBD1. Germline lookup yields CDR1 KGHDR and CDR2 SFDVKD. The V segment lost 5 bases and the J segment 11 bases; nucleotides outside the gene matches: 8. The CDR3 runs 13 residues. The CDR3 region has the DNA TGTGCCACCAGTGGGACAGGGGACCGCGAGGCTTTCTTT. Translation gives CATSGTGDREAFF.

V and J are TRBV11-3 and TRBJ2-3, with a possible D match to TRBD2 (6 bases). Germline V gene data show CDR1 as SGHNT and CDR2 as YENEEA. The CDR3 sequence is 15 residues long. Between the trimmed V and J ends, which lost 5 bases and 4 bases, there was a span of 16 bases. The DNA of the CDR3 is TGTGCCAGCAGCCCACGGCGTGGGGAGGCAGATACGCAGTATTTT. It yields the protein CASSPRRGEADTQYF. The complete variable domain, with remaining parts taken from reference TRBV11-3 and TRBJ2-3, reads EAGVVQSPRYKIIEKKQPVAFWCNPISGHNTLYWYLQNLGQGPELLIRYENEEAVDDSQLPKDRFSAERLKGVDSTLKIQPAELGDSAVYLCASSPRRGEADTQYFGPGTRLTVL.

This clone was seen just once. The CDR3 region is CASSLVRDYGYTF. DNA for the CDR3: TGTGCCAGCAGCTTGGTCCGGGATTATGGCTACACCTTC. The chain uses TRBV5-6 and TRBJ1-2; D is ambiguous. CDR1 is SGHDT and CDR2 is YYEEEE in the germline V gene. The CDR3 totals 13 residues. The V gene lost 0 bases and the J gene lost 5 bases, with 8 bases spanning the gap. The whole variable domain, filled in from reference TRBV5-6 and TRBJ1-2, reads DAGVTQSPTHLIKTRGQQVTLRCSPKSGHDTVSWYQQALGQGPQFIFQYYEEEERQRGNFPDRFSGHQFPNYSSELNVNALLLGDSALYLCASSLVRDYGYTFGSGTRLTVV.

This chain links TRBV12-3 or TRBV12-4 with TRBJ1-2, with 7 nucleotides matching TRBD1. This CDR3 region has 12 residues. Trimming took 10 bases from V and 2 from J; bases not matched to a gene: 4. This CDR3 is CAISTGNYGYTF. The CDR3 DNA is TGTGCCATCTCGACAGGGAACTATGGCTACACCTTC.

This clone was seen once. The chain joins TRBV9 to TRBJ1-1, with 7 bases matching TRBD1. The V gene's germline CDR1 is SGDLS and CDR2 YYNGEE. This CDR3 contains 14 residues. With V trimmed by 5 bases and J by 2 bases, 6 bases remained unmatched. The CDR3 DNA reads TGTGCCAGCAGGGCCGGGACAGTAAACACTGAAGCTTTCTTT. Its protein is CASRAGTVNTEAFF.

The J gene is TRBJ2-7, the V gene TRBV7-2; perhaps TRBD1 as D (6 bases). Trimming took off 3 bases at V and 1 base at J, with 10 bases between the two ends. CDR1 SGHTA and CDR2 FQGNSA come from the germline V gene. The CDR3 totals 14 residues. CDR3 bases: TGTGCCAGCAGCTTTGGACAGCCATCCTACGAGCAGTACTTC. Translated, it gives CASSFGQPSYEQYF.

The J gene is TRBJ1-1, the V gene TRBV21-1. TRBV21-1 is a listed pseudogene. CDR3 length: 14 residues. DNA of the CDR3: TGTGCCAGCAGCAAAGTTAGAGTGAACACTGAAGCTTTCTTT. The encoded protein is CASSKVRVNTEAFF.

V usage is TRBV18 and J usage is TRBJ2-7; 9 bases align to TRBD1. The V gene end was trimmed by 4 bases and the J gene end by 5 bases; junction bases not matched to a gene: 6. The V gene's germline CDR1 is KGHSH and CDR2 LQKENI. The CDR3 spans 14 residues. DNA for the CDR3: TGTGCCAGCTCACGGGACAGGGAAAATAACGAGCAGTACTTC. Protein product: CASSRDRENNEQYF.

The chain recombines TRBV21-1 with TRBJ1-1; the table's D gene call, TRBD1, was not cross checked with the DNA. TRBV21-1 is tagged as a pseudogene. The length of the CDR3 is 14 residues. The DNA of the CDR3 is TGTGCCAGCAGCAAAAGGGACAGGCCGCATGAAGCTTTCTTT. It encodes CASSKRDRPHEAFF.

The rearrangement links TRBV2 to TRBJ1-2; 7 bases align to TRBD1. The CDR3 is made up of 12 amino acids. With V trimmed by 6 bases and J by 3 bases, 1 base remained unmatched. Germline-derived CDR1 and CDR2 are SNHLY and FYNNEI. CDR3 sequence (DNA): TGTGCCAGCAGCGGACAGGACTATGGCTACACCTTC. Encoded protein: CASSGQDYGYTF. The variable domain in full, completed from reference TRBV2 and TRBJ1-2, reads EPEVTQTPSHQVTQMGQEVILRCVPISNHLYFYWYRQILGQKVEFLVSFYNNEISEKSEIFDDQFSVERPDGSNFTLKIRSTKLEDSAMYFCASSGQDYGYTFGSGTRLTVV.

The rearrangement uses TRBV18 and TRBJ2-2; D is perhaps TRBD2 (5 bases). This CDR3 is built from 16 residues. CDR1 KGHSH and CDR2 LQKENI come from the germline V gene. V shed 3 bases and J shed 6 bases, with 17 bases lying between them. The CDR3 is CASSPPGRLDSGELFF. The CDR3 DNA sequence: TGTGCCAGCTCACCCCCAGGAAGGTTGGACTCCGGGGAGCTGTTTTTT. The whole variable domain, filled in from reference TRBV18 and TRBJ2-2, reads NAGVMQNPRHLVRRRGQEARLRCSPMKGHSHVYWYRQLPEEGLKFMVYLQKENIIDESGMPKERFSAEFPKEGPSILRIQQVVRGDSAAYFCASSPPGRLDSGELFFGEGSRLTVL.

This chain connects TRBV9 to TRBJ1-4; possible D gene TRBD1, 6 bases. The CDR3 contains 14 residues. Germline-derived CDR1 and CDR2 are SGDLS and YYNGEE. Trimming cost V 6 bases and J 7 bases, with 16 bases left between them. The CDR3 sequence: CASNKGGDGEKLFF. Written as DNA, the CDR3 is TGTGCCAGCAACAAAGGGGGGGATGGTGAAAAACTGTTTTTT. Full variable domain (remainder filled in from reference TRBV9 and TRBJ1-4): DSGVTQTPKHLITATGQRVTLRCSPRSGDLSVYWYQQSLDQGLQFLIQYYNGEERAKGNILERFSAQQFPDLHSELNLSSLELGDSALYFCASNKGGDGEKLFFGSGTQLSVL.

The chain links TRBV5-4 to TRBJ2-2; D perhaps matches TRBD2 (7 bases). This CDR3 region has 15 residues. Germline assignment: CDR1 SGHNT and CDR2 YYREEE (reference sequence). V was trimmed by 6 bases and J by 3 bases, leaving 15 bases between them. As DNA, the CDR3 is TGTGCCAGCACCCGAGGGGGGGCTGACACCGGGGAGCTGTTTTTT. This codes for CASTRGGADTGELFF.

The V call is TRBV15, the J call TRBJ2-4; D gene uncertain. The CDR3 contains 13 residues. Trimming stripped 0 bases from V and 3 bases from J, with 3 bases between. Germline loops: CDR1 LNHNV, CDR2 YYDKDF (reference sequence). Written as DNA, the CDR3 is TGTGCCACCAGCAGAGACATCAAAAACATTCAGTACTTC. Translated: CATSRDIKNIQYF.

The chain links TRBV11-3 to TRBJ2-1, with D unclear. CDR3 length: 15 amino acids. Germline loops: CDR1 SGHNT, CDR2 YENEEA. V lost 4 bases to trimming and J lost 6 bases, with 16 bases between them. CDR3 protein: CASSSGYATFNEQFF. DNA of the CDR3: TGTGCCAGCAGCTCCGGGTATGCCACCTTCAATGAGCAGTTCTTC.

This chain links TRBV18 with TRBJ1-5; D is undetermined. The CDR3 consists of 12 residues. Germline values: CDR1 KGHSH, CDR2 LQKENI. Between the trimmed V and J ends, which lost 4 bases and 4 bases, there was a span of 5 bases. CDR3 DNA: TGTGCCAGCTCACTCCCGAATCAGCCCCAGCATTTT. Encoded protein: CASSLPNQPQHF.

The rearrangement links TRBV6-5 to TRBJ2-1; 14 nucleotides line up with TRBD2. V dropped 7 bases and J dropped 7; count of bases not matched to a gene: 6. CDR3 length: 15 residues. Germline CDR1 is MNHEY and CDR2 is SVGAGI. The CDR3 protein is CASKWTSGGRNEQFF. The CDR3 bases are TGTGCCAGCAAGTGGACTAGCGGGGGGAGGAATGAGCAGTTCTTC.

The chain couples TRBV4-3 to TRBJ2-7; TRBD1 matches 8 bases. V trimming: 5 bases; J trimming: 1 base; junction bases outside the gene matches: 10. From germline, CDR1 is LGHNA and CDR2 YSLEER. CDR3 length: 16 amino acids. This CDR3 is CASSYSGTGESYEQYF. In DNA form, the CDR3 reads TGCGCCAGCAGCTATTCCGGGACAGGCGAATCCTACGAGCAGTACTTC.

This sequence joins TRBV25-1 and TRBJ2-2; 8 nucleotides line up with TRBD1. The J segment lost 8 bases and the V segment lost 7 bases, leaving 9 bases of the junction unmatched. Germline V gives CDR1 MGHDK, CDR2 SYGVNS. This CDR3 has 14 residues. DNA of the CDR3: TGTGCCAGCACTCCCGGGACAGGAAAAGGGGAGCTGTTTTTT. Translated: CASTPGTGKGELFF.

The chain is built from TRBV19 and TRBJ1-5; unclear D gene. V was pared by 3 bases and J by 0 bases, with 9 bases between. Germline V gene sequence: CDR1 LNHDA, CDR2 SQIVND (reference sequence). The CDR3 is 15 amino acids. The DNA of the CDR3 is TGTGCCAGTAGTATTGCGGGAGATAGCAATCAGCCCCAGCATTTT. Encoded protein: CASSIAGDSNQPQHF.

J is TRBJ2-5 and V is TRBV5-6; 7 bases map to TRBD2. The trim removed 2 bases at V and 2 bases at J, leaving 3 bases unmatched. This CDR3 spans 14 amino acids. Germline CDR1 and CDR2: SGHDT and YYEEEE. CDR3 DNA: TGTGCCAGCAGCTTTGAGCGGGGACAAGAGACCCAGTACTTC. Amino acids: CASSFERGQETQYF.

The chain couples TRBV19 to TRBJ2-7; 8 nucleotides match TRBD1. The J segment lost 5 bases and the V segment lost 5 bases, leaving 5 bases of the junction unmatched. Germline CDR1 is LNHDA and CDR2 is SQIVND (reference sequence). The CDR3 is made up of 13 amino acids. CDR3 sequence (DNA): TGTGCCAGTAGTTCCCAGGGGGCCCACGAGCAGTACTTC. Translated: CASSSQGAHEQYF.

The chain is built from TRBV7-2 and TRBJ1-1; D unresolved. V was shortened by 5 bases and J by 4 bases, with 20 bases between the two germline ends. Germline V CDR1 and CDR2: SGHTA, FQGNSA. This CDR3 is 16 amino acids long. CDR3 DNA sequence: TGTGCCAGCAGCCTTACCTACGGGAAGATCGGCACTGAAGCTTTCTTT. It yields the protein CASSLTYGKIGTEAFF.

V and J are TRBV6-5 and TRBJ1-1; possibly TRBD1 for D (6 bases). Per the germline V gene, CDR1 is MNHEY and CDR2 is SVGAGI. Trimming stripped 6 bases from V and 1 base from J, with 9 bases between. This CDR3 contains 13 residues. CDR3 in amino acids: CASRSDRNTEAFF. In DNA form, the CDR3 reads TGTGCCAGCAGATCGGACAGGAACACTGAAGCTTTCTTT.

The J gene is TRBJ2-1, the V gene TRBV5-4, with D uncertain. Germline lookup yields CDR1 SGHNT and CDR2 YYREEE (reference sequence). There are 11 residues in the CDR3. The ends were cut back, 2 bases at V and 9 bases at J, with 6 bases in the middle. In DNA form, the CDR3 reads TGTGCCAGCAGCTTAGGCGGTGAGCAGTTCTTC. Its protein product is CASSLGGEQFF.

The chain links TRBV11-3 to TRBJ1-5; D is ambiguous. V lost 0 bases and J lost 3, with 3 bases in between. The V gene's germline CDR1 is SGHNT and CDR2 YENEEA. The CDR3 consists of 13 residues. CDR3 region: CASSLEYNQPQHF. The CDR3 coding sequence is TGTGCCAGCAGCTTAGAGTACAATCAGCCCCAGCATTTT.

V and J are TRBV6-5 and TRBJ1-2, with 8 bases lining up with TRBD1. The CDR3 length is 13 residues. Germline values: CDR1 MNHEY, CDR2 SVGAGI. The V gene end was trimmed by 8 bases and the J gene end by 3 bases; junction bases not matched to a gene: 5. The CDR3 DNA reads TGTGCCAGCGGACAGGGTGGCTACTATGGCTACACCTTC. Translation: CASGQGGYYGYTF.